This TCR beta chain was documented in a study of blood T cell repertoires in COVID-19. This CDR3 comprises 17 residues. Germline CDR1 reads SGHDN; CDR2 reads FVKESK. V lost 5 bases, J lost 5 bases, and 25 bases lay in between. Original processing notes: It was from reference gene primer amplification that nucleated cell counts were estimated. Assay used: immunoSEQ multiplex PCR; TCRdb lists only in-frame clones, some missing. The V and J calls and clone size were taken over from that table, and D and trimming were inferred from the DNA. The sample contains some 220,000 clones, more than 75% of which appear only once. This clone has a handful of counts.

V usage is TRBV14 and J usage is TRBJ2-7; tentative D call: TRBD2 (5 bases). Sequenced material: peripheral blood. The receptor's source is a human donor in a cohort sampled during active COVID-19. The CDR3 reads CASSTPGSLSIPDEQYF. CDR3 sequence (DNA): TGTGCCAGCAGCACCCCGGGGTCTCTGTCAATTCCCGACGAGCAGTACTTC.